These 5 T cell receptor beta chains came from one sample sequenced in a study of blood T cell repertoires in COVID-19. Measured with immunoSEQ multiplex PCR; TCRdb has only the in-frame clones, and not every one. The data contain about 120,000 clones, roughly three quarters of them seen just once; the ten biggest clones take up 6.5% to 9%. Sample: peripheral blood. These receptors were obtained from a human donor in a cohort sampled during active COVID-19.

The chain combines TRBV4-1 with TRBJ2-7, with D possibly matching TRBD2 (5 bases). Trimming pared 1 base from V and 5 bases from J, leaving 15 bases between. The germline CDR1 and CDR2 sequences are MGHRA and YSYEKL. The CDR3 loop spans 15 amino acids. CDR3 in DNA: TGCGCCAGCAGCCAAGCCCTGAACAGCGGTAACGAGCAGTACTTC. Its translation is CASSQALNSGNEQYF.

A single count supports this clone. V usage is TRBV3-1 (or the pseudogene TRBV3-2) and J usage is TRBJ1-6; D is unclear. The CDR3 runs 15 residues. Trimming left V 0 bases short and J 8 bases short, with 11 bases between. Germline V gives CDR1 LGHDT, CDR2 YNNKEL (reference sequence). CDR3 region: CASSQESLPDSPLHF. The CDR3 coding sequence is TGTGCCAGCAGCCAAGAGTCCCTCCCGGATTCACCCCTCCACTTT.

The CDR3 loop is CASSAGVLSYGYTF. Here the CDR3 DNA reads TGTGCCAGCAGTGCAGGGGTTCTCAGCTATGGCTACACCTTC. The gene calls are TRBV2 and TRBJ1-2; maybe TRBD1 (6 bases). The CDR3 is made up of 14 amino acids. Deletions cut 4 bases from V and 4 bases from J, with 13 bases between. Germline CDR1 reads SNHLY; CDR2 reads FYNNEI.

The chain links TRBV30 to TRBJ1-1; the match to TRBD1 covers 9 bases. V lost 4 bases to trimming and J lost 5 bases; unmatched junction nucleotides: 8. Germline CDR1 and CDR2: GTSNPN and SVGIG (reference sequence). The CDR3 has 14 residues. For the CDR3, the DNA is TGTGCCTGGACCCCGGGACAGGGATTGACTGAAGCTTTCTTT. Translated, it gives CAWTPGQGLTEAFF.

This sequence joins TRBV3-1 (or the pseudogene TRBV3-2) and TRBJ1-1; D may be TRBD1 (5 bases). Germline CDR1 reads LGHDT; CDR2 reads YNNKEL (reference sequence). The CDR3 spans 16 residues. Deletions cut 0 bases from V and 6 bases from J, with 17 bases between. The CDR3 sequence: CASSQEGALNEAEAFF. The CDR3 DNA reads as TGTGCCAGCAGCCAAGAAGGGGCCCTTAATGAGGCTGAAGCTTTCTTT.